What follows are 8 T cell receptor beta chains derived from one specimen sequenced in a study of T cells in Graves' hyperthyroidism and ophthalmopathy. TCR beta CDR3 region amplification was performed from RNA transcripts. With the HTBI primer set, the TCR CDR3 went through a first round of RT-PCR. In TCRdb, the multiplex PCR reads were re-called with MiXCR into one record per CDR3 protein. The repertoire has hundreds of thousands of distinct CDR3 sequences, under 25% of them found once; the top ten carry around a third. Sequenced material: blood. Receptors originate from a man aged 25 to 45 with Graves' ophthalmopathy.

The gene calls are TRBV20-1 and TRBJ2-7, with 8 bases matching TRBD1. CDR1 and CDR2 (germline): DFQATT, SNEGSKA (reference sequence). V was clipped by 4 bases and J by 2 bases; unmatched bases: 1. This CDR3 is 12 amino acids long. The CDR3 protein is CSAKTGAYEQYF. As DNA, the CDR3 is TGCAGTGCTAAGACAGGGGCCTACGAGCAGTACTTC.

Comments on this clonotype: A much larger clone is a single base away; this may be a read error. CDR3 coding DNA: TGTGCCACCAGCAGAGATCAAGGTTTGCTGGGGATCAACACTGAAGCTTTCTTT. It is translated as CATSRDQGLLGINTEAFF. V is TRBV15 and J is TRBJ1-1; D uncertain. The germline gives CDR1 LNHNV, CDR2 YYDKDF (reference sequence). The CDR3 has 18 amino acids. V lost 0 bases and J lost 2, with 19 bases in between. The complete variable domain, with remaining parts taken from reference TRBV15 and TRBJ1-1, reads DAMVIQNPRYQVTQFGKPVTLSCSQTLNHNVMYWYQQKSSQAPKLLFHYYDKDFNNEADTPDNFQSRRPNTSFCFLDIRSPGLGDTAMYLCATSRDQGLLGINTEAFFGQGTRLTVV.

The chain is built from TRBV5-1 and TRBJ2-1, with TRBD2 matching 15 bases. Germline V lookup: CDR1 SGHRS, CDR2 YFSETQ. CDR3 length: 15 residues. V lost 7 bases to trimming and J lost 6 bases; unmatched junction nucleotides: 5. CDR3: CASLGLAGGPNEQFF. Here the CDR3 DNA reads TGCGCCAGCTTGGGACTAGCGGGAGGTCCCAATGAGCAGTTCTTC. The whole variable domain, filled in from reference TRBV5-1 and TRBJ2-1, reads KAGVTQTPRYLIKTRGQQVTLSCSPISGHRSVSWYQQTPGQGLQFLFEYFSETQRNKGNFPGRFSGRQFSNSRSEMNVSTLELGDSALYLCASLGLAGGPNEQFFGPGTRLTVL.

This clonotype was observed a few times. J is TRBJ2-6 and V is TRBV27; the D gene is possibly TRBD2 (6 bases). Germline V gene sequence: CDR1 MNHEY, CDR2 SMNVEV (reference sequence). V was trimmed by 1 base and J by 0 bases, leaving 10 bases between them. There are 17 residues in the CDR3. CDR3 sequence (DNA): TGTGCCAGCAGTTTATACGGCGGGAACTCTGGGGCCAACGTCCTGACTTTC. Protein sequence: CASSLYGGNSGANVLTF. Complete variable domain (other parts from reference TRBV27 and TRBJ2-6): EAQVTQNPRYLITVTGKKLTVTCSQNMNHEYMSWYRQDPGLGLRQIYYSMNVEVTDKGDVPEGYKVSRKEKRNFPLILESPSPNQTSLYFCASSLYGGNSGANVLTFGAGSRLTVL.

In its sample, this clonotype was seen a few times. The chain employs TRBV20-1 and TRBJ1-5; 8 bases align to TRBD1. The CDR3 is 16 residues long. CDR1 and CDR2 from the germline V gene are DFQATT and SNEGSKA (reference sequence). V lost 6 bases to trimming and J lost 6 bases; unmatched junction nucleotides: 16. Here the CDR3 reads CSALSLWTGKGQPQHF. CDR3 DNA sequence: TGCAGTGCCCTGTCCCTCTGGACAGGGAAGGGTCAGCCCCAGCATTTT.

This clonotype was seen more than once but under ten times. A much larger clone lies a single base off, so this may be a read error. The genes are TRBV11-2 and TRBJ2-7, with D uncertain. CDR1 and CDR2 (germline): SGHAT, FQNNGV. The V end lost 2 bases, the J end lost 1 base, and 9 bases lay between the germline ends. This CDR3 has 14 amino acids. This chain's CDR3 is CASSLIYRSYEQYF. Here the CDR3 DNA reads TGTGCCAGCAGCTTAATATACCGATCCTACGAGCAGTACTTC.

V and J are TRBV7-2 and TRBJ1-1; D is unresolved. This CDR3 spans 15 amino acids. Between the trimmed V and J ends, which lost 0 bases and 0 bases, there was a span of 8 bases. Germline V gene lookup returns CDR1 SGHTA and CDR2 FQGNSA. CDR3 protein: CASSLAYSLNTEAFF. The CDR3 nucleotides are TGTGCCAGCAGCTTAGCCTACAGTTTGAACACTGAAGCTTTCTTT.

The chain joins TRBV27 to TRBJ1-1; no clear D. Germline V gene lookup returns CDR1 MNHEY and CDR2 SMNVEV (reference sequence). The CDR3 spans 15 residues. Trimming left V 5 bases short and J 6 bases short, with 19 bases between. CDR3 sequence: CASSPPHLLESEAFF. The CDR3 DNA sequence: TGTGCCAGCAGTCCCCCCCACTTGCTTGAATCTGAAGCTTTCTTT.